This TCR beta chain is from a study of CD8+CD57+ T cells in acquired aplastic anemia (dated by TCRdb to the late 2010s). About the study as a whole: DNA extracted from sorted CD4+ and CD8+ cells had a mean of roughly 3.3 ug, with a range of 0.2 to 27.4 ug. Mean read counts for healthy donor samples were around 10 million for CD4+ cells and about 12 million for CD8+ cells.

Genomic DNA was used as template for profiling of TCR beta VDJ combinations and CDR3 sequences. An Illumina HiSeq 2000 was used for TCR repertoire sequencing. Concerning the study's data processing: TRBV/TRBJ rearrangement plots, CDR3 size and DJ length profiles, and Simpson's diversity index were used to evaluate the repertoires. The immunodominant clone was defined as the most abundant DNA sequence in deep sequencing data. CDR3 amino acid sequences were checked for sharing between subjects and were compared against published repertoires and the VDJdb database. Using fastp at Q25 and MiXCR, TCRdb reprocessed the public reads and kept productive beta chains. Duplicate CDR3 protein sequences are folded into a single record with the most common DNA and genes. The authors' filters were not applied to this entry. The sample table holds 150,000 to 200,000 distinct CDR3 sequences, of which 55% to 70% were seen once. The ten most abundant clones make up 45% to 55% of the sample.

In the study, sorted CD4+ and CD8+ blood T cells from patients with severe aplastic anemia and from healthy subjects underwent deep sequencing of TCR repertoires. Ficoll-Paque density gradient centrifugation was used to isolate peripheral blood mononuclear cells. CD4+ and CD8+ T cells were sorted by FACS or magnetic beads before DNA extraction. Broad study findings and their caveats: Patients and healthy controls showed no significant difference in CD8+ Simpson's diversity (P=0.060). Although 25 to 30 CD8+ CDR3 sequences were shared by patients and controls, these sequences appeared highly expressed in patients and within the immunodominant clones of patients.

In the case of this clonotype: What antigen it recognizes has not been identified. Because it lacks the conserved phenylalanine or tryptophan at the end, this CDR3 is likely a read error. The limits of the CDR3 on the DNA are not certain, so only TCRdb's listed CDR3 is given.

Sequenced sample: sorted CD4+, CD8+, or CD8+CD57+ T cells (not recorded which) from PBMCs. This TCR derives from a human donor in good health.

The CDR3 protein: CSVSHRDMSYY. The sequence is built from TRBV29-1 and TRBJ1-1; the table's D call, TRBD1, has no DNA check behind it. From the germline V gene, CDR1 is SQVTM and CDR2 is ANQGSEA. The CDR3 is 11 amino acids long, termini counted.